One and the same sample provided the 8 T cell receptor beta chains below, sequenced in a study of T-cell memory formation after mild COVID-19. One entry per CDR3 protein, called by TCRdb with MiXCR from the 5' RACE reads. Altogether more than 200,000 distinct CDR3 sequences are present, 16% being singletons, with the ten largest covering approximately 3.5%. Sequencing was done on a sample of PBMCs or a T cell subset sorted from them (not recorded which). All receptors derive from a man younger than 35 who had mild COVID-19 (a few samples of this study predate the infection). Cell type and time point are not known.

The sample holds many counts of this clonotype. The chain's CDR3 is CAWSVRTGTGYTF. The CDR3 DNA sequence: TGTGCCTGGAGTGTACGAACAGGGACCGGCTACACCTTC. The chain carries TRBV30 and TRBJ1-2; tentatively, D is TRBD1 (6 bases). CDR3 size: 13 residues. Germline V CDR1 and CDR2: GTSNPN, SVGIG (reference sequence). Trimming cost V 0 bases and J 8 bases, with 13 bases left between them.

This chain uses TRBV19 with TRBJ1-1; a possible D gene is TRBD1 (6 bases). This CDR3 contains 13 residues. Germline V gives CDR1 LNHDA, CDR2 SQIVND (reference sequence). Trimming removed 8 bases at V and 3 bases at J, with 13 bases between. CDR3 residues: CASVRGAYTEAFF. The CDR3 nucleotides are TGTGCCAGTGTAAGGGGGGCGTACACTGAAGCTTTCTTT.

With respect to this clonotype: The DNA is left out, because the CDR3 cannot be placed on it with certainty; the CDR3 is given as TCRdb lists it. The chain employs TRBV6-5 and TRBJ1-2. The germline CDR1 and CDR2 sequences are MNHEY and SVGAGI. The CDR3 is 13 residues long, counting both termini. CDR3 amino acids: CASSSSALGGYTF.

V and J are TRBV11-2 and TRBJ1-2; D not certain. CDR1 is SGHAT and CDR2 is FQNNGV in the germline V gene. Trimming removed 2 bases from V and 0 bases from J, with 7 bases in between. This CDR3 region has 14 residues. This chain's CDR3 is CASSLSSSNYGYTF. DNA for the CDR3: TGTGCCAGCAGCTTAAGCAGTTCTAACTATGGCTACACCTTC.

The genes are TRBV27 and TRBJ1-2, with 9 bases identical to TRBD1. The CDR3 totals 14 residues. The ends lost 1 base at V and 6 bases at J; junction bases unmatched: 3. The germline V gene has CDR1 MNHEY and CDR2 SMNVEV (reference sequence). CDR3 nucleotide sequence: TGTGCCAGCAGTTTATTACAGGGGGCCCATGGCTACACCTTC. Its translation: CASSLLQGAHGYTF.

As for this clonotype: Given a much more abundant clone one base away, this may be a read error. The rearrangement uses TRBV14 and TRBJ2-2, with D hard to call. The ends were cut back, 2 bases at V and 4 bases at J, with 2 bases in the middle. The CDR3 extends over 12 amino acids. Looked up from germline, CDR1 is SGHDN and CDR2 is FVKESK. This CDR3 is CASSQFTGELFF. As DNA, the CDR3 is TGTGCCAGCAGCCAATTCACCGGGGAGCTGTTTTTT.

This clonotype was seen only a few times. The rearrangement uses TRBV28 and TRBJ2-7; 11 positions match TRBD1. From germline, CDR1 is MDHEN and CDR2 SYDVKM. After removal of 7 bases from V and 6 bases from J, the junction contained 8 bases not matched to a gene. The CDR3 spans 14 residues. The CDR3 DNA sequence: TGTGCCAGCACCGCTCCGGGACAGGGGGGCGAGCAGTACGTC. Translation gives CASTAPGQGGEQYV.

The rearrangement links TRBV14 to TRBJ2-7; D remains ambiguous. V dropped 0 bases and J dropped 3 bases, with 15 bases sitting between them. The CDR3 is 16 residues long. Germline CDR1 reads SGHDN; CDR2 reads FVKESK. The CDR3 loop reads CASSQDRRPPDYEQYF. CDR3 nucleotides: TGTGCCAGCAGCCAAGATCGACGGCCCCCCGACTACGAGCAGTACTTC.